The present T cell receptor beta chain was sequenced within a study of cytomegalovirus exposure and HLA in healthy donors. The study's findings and limits: Later analysis identified a missense DCLRE1C variant that was linked to TCR beta V- and J-gene trimming. Later analysis identified about 17,000 TCR beta sequences associated with HLA alleles, using a false discovery rate threshold of 0.05.

The CDR3 covers 17 residues. Per germline, CDR1 SGHTA and CDR2 FQGTGA. V trimming: 5 bases; J trimming: 4 bases; junction bases outside the gene matches: 13. Notes on this clone: The antigen remains undetermined.

The primer mix had 60 Vbeta and 13 Jbeta primers. In the original processing: Around 80 million unique TCR beta chains, 9.5 million to 11 million of them shared, were counted by a later analysis. TCRdb's copy holds only in-frame clones and misses some; the assay was immunoSEQ multiplex PCR. The V and J calls and clone size were taken over from that table, and D and trimming were inferred from the DNA. The profile covers 150,000 to 200,000 clones, with around 75% appearing a single time and around 1.6% taken by the ten largest. The TCR was taken from a woman aged 45-65 years in good health and CMV-seronegative. This chain links TRBV7-3 with TRBJ2-1; 8 bases are shared with TRBD2. Sequenced sample: PBMCs. CDR3 region: CASSPGSWTSRYNEQFF. For the CDR3, the DNA is TGTGCCAGCAGCCCAGGGTCCTGGACTAGCCGTTACAATGAGCAGTTCTTC. The whole variable domain, remainder taken from reference TRBV7-3 and TRBJ2-1, is GAGVSQTPSNKVTEKGKYVELRCDPISGHTALYWYRQSLGQGPEFLIYFQGTGAADDSGLPNDRFFAVRPEGSVSTLKIQRTERGDSAVYLCASSPGSWTSRYNEQFFGPGTRLTVL.